Listed below are T cell receptor beta chains from one sample, sequenced in a study of vaccination effects on CD4 cells after COVID-19. Here immunoSEQ multiplex PCR was the method, and the copy in TCRdb shows in-frame clones only, minus some. The top ten clones hold roughly 24% of a sample with approximately 13,000 clones, over 60% of them seen once. No cognate antigen is known for these TCRs. Sequencing was performed on CD4+ T cells from PBMCs cultured with HCoV-229E spike peptides, taken before COVID-19 vaccination. The receptors stem from a human donor who received a COVID-19 vaccine. CDR3s include the opening cysteine and the closing phenylalanine or tryptophan. Fields, in order: clone size, J gene, V gene, D gene, CDR3 protein, CDR3 DNA. A D gene is named only where the DNA matches it firmly. Only some rows state a clone size, as once, few, many or a class for expanded clones.

abundance: -
j_gene: TRBJ1-2
v_gene: TRBV4-1
d_gene: -
CDR3aa: CASSQDHQGYGYTF
CDR3nt: TGCGCCAGCAGCCAAGATCATCAAGGCTATGGCTACACCTTC

abundance: once
j_gene: TRBJ1-2
v_gene: TRBV6-5
d_gene: TRBD1
CDR3aa: CASSSGQGYGYTF
CDR3nt: TGTGCCAGCAGTTCCGGACAGGGTTATGGCTACACCTTC

abundance: -
j_gene: TRBJ2-2
v_gene: TRBV6-5
d_gene: TRBD1
CDR3aa: CASDRGNTGELFF
CDR3nt: TGTGCCAGCGACAGGGGGAACACCGGGGAGCTGTTTTTT

abundance: -
j_gene: TRBJ2-7
v_gene: TRBV12-3/TRBV12-4
d_gene: -
CDR3aa: CASSLNSRYEQYF
CDR3nt: TGTGCCAGCAGTTTAAATTCTAGGTACGAGCAGTACTTC

abundance: -
j_gene: TRBJ1-2
v_gene: TRBV6-2/TRBV6-3
d_gene: -
CDR3aa: CASSYGAAQYGYTF
CDR3nt: TGTGCCAGCAGTTACGGGGCAGCTCAGTATGGCTACACCTTC

abundance: -
j_gene: TRBJ2-2
v_gene: TRBV27
d_gene: TRBD1
CDR3aa: CASNTGQANTGELFF
CDR3nt: TGTGCCAGCAACACGGGACAGGCGAACACCGGGGAGCTGTTTTTT

abundance: -
j_gene: TRBJ1-1
v_gene: TRBV4-3
d_gene: -
CDR3aa: CASSQDIGDTEAFF
CDR3nt: TGCGCCAGCAGCCAAGACATCGGGGACACTGAAGCTTTCTTT

abundance: -
j_gene: TRBJ2-1
v_gene: TRBV2
d_gene: TRBD2
CDR3aa: CASSEGRIPGGEQFF
CDR3nt: TGTGCCAGCAGTGAAGGCAGGATTCCGGGGGGTGAGCAGTTCTTC

abundance: -
j_gene: TRBJ1-5
v_gene: TRBV7-8
d_gene: TRBD1
CDR3aa: CASSARTGFNQPQHF
CDR3nt: TGTGCCAGCAGCGCACGGACAGGCTTCAATCAGCCCCAGCATTTT

abundance: -
j_gene: TRBJ1-2
v_gene: TRBV30
d_gene: -
CDR3aa: CAWSVSGGYTF
CDR3nt: TGTGCCTGGAGTGTGAGTGGTGGCTACACCTTC

abundance: -
j_gene: TRBJ1-4
v_gene: TRBV4-1
d_gene: -
CDR3aa: CASSEGNGEKLFF
CDR3nt: TGCGCCAGCAGCGAGGGGAATGGTGAAAAACTGTTTTTT

abundance: -
j_gene: TRBJ2-3
v_gene: TRBV5-6
d_gene: -
CDR3aa: CASSFRATITTDTQYF
CDR3nt: TGTGCCAGCAGCTTTAGAGCCACAATAACCACAGATACGCAGTATTTT

abundance: -
j_gene: TRBJ1-2
v_gene: TRBV13
d_gene: -
CDR3aa: CASSLDPSYGYTF
CDR3nt: TGTGCCAGCAGCTTAGATCCCAGCTATGGCTACACCTTC

abundance: -
j_gene: TRBJ2-7
v_gene: TRBV5-8
d_gene: TRBD2
CDR3aa: CASSLAGRGGGLDYEQYF
CDR3nt: TGTGCCAGCAGCTTGGCCGGGAGGGGGGGAGGACTGGACTACGAGCAGTACTTC

abundance: -
j_gene: TRBJ1-2
v_gene: TRBV7-9
d_gene: -
CDR3aa: CASSPQGFYGYTF
CDR3nt: TGTGCCAGCAGCCCACAGGGTTTCTATGGCTACACCTTC

abundance: few
j_gene: TRBJ1-1
v_gene: TRBV19
d_gene: -
CDR3aa: CASQRILNTEAFF
CDR3nt: TGTGCCAGCCAGAGAATCTTGAACACTGAAGCTTTCTTT

abundance: -
j_gene: TRBJ2-7
v_gene: TRBV5-5
d_gene: TRBD2
CDR3aa: CASSSGDGTSGSYEQYF
CDR3nt: TGTGCCAGCAGCTCGGGGGACGGGACTAGCGGGTCCTACGAGCAGTACTTC

abundance: -
j_gene: TRBJ2-1
v_gene: TRBV7-9
d_gene: TRBD2
CDR3aa: CASSYSGTSGNNEQFF
CDR3nt: TGTGCCAGCAGCTATTCCGGGACTAGCGGGAACAATGAGCAGTTCTTC

abundance: few
j_gene: TRBJ1-1
v_gene: TRBV2
d_gene: -
CDR3aa: CASSVLPENTEAFF
CDR3nt: TGTGCCAGCAGTGTGCTCCCCGAGAACACTGAAGCTTTCTTT

abundance: -
j_gene: TRBJ1-1
v_gene: TRBV7-2
d_gene: TRBD1
CDR3aa: CASSYQGGTEAFF
CDR3nt: TGTGCCAGCAGCTATCAGGGGGGCACTGAAGCTTTCTTT

abundance: -
j_gene: TRBJ2-1
v_gene: TRBV20-1
d_gene: TRBD1
CDR3aa: CSAVRGPFF
CDR3nt: TGCAGTGCTGTCAGGGGGCCGTTCTTC

abundance: once
j_gene: TRBJ1-5
v_gene: TRBV5-1
d_gene: -
CDR3aa: CASSLGGGNQPQHF
CDR3nt: TGCGCCAGCAGCTTGGGGGGTGGCAATCAGCCCCAGCATTTT

abundance: few
j_gene: TRBJ1-5
v_gene: TRBV5-4
d_gene: -
CDR3aa: CASSFTPGTPRGSNQPQHF
CDR3nt: TGTGCCAGCAGCTTTACCCCCGGGACACCCCGGGGGAGCAATCAGCCCCAGCATTTT

abundance: -
j_gene: TRBJ2-7
v_gene: TRBV28
d_gene: -
CDR3aa: CASSLTVSVYEQYF
CDR3nt: TGTGCCAGCAGTTTGACAGTCTCCGTCTACGAGCAGTACTTC

abundance: once
j_gene: TRBJ2-6
v_gene: TRBV29-1
d_gene: -
CDR3aa: CSVAGTGANVLTF
CDR3nt: TGCAGCGTTGCAGGGACGGGGGCCAACGTCCTGACTTTC

abundance: large
j_gene: TRBJ2-7
v_gene: TRBV25-1
d_gene: -
CDR3aa: CASSELSDSYEQYF
CDR3nt: TGTGCCAGCAGTGAATTATCTGACTCCTACGAGCAGTACTTC

abundance: -
j_gene: TRBJ2-1
v_gene: TRBV9
d_gene: -
CDR3aa: CASSVDLHYEQFF
CDR3nt: TGTGCCAGCAGCGTAGATCTGCATTATGAGCAGTTCTTC

abundance: -
j_gene: TRBJ2-7
v_gene: TRBV7-9
d_gene: TRBD1
CDR3aa: CASSSGQGSYEQYF
CDR3nt: TGTGCCAGCAGCTCTGGACAGGGGTCCTACGAGCAGTACTTC

abundance: -
j_gene: TRBJ1-4
v_gene: TRBV2
d_gene: -
CDR3aa: CASLLGGVNEKLFF
CDR3nt: TGTGCCAGCCTTTTGGGGGGGGTTAATGAAAAACTGTTTTTT

abundance: -
j_gene: TRBJ2-5
v_gene: TRBV7-9
d_gene: TRBD1
CDR3aa: CASGQQGARETQYF
CDR3nt: TGTGCCAGCGGACAACAGGGGGCGAGAGAGACCCAGTACTTC

abundance: -
j_gene: TRBJ2-7
v_gene: TRBV6-2/TRBV6-3
d_gene: -
CDR3aa: CASSLEGAREQYF
CDR3nt: TGTGCCAGCAGTTTGGAGGGGGCGAGGGAGCAGTACTTC

abundance: -
j_gene: TRBJ1-6
v_gene: TRBV5-1
d_gene: -
CDR3aa: CASSTESSYNSPLHF
CDR3nt: TGCGCCAGCAGTACCGAGAGCTCCTATAATTCACCCCTCCACTTT

abundance: -
j_gene: TRBJ2-7
v_gene: TRBV9
d_gene: -
CDR3aa: CASSVGSYEQYF
CDR3nt: TGTGCCAGCAGCGTAGGGTCCTACGAGCAGTACTTC

abundance: -
j_gene: TRBJ1-1
v_gene: TRBV28
d_gene: -
CDR3aa: CASSSLPSTEAFF
CDR3nt: TGTGCCAGCAGTTCCTTGCCGAGCACTGAAGCTTTCTTT

abundance: -
j_gene: TRBJ1-1
v_gene: TRBV29-1
d_gene: -
CDR3aa: CSVCRRLNTEAFF
CDR3nt: TGCAGCGTTTGCAGACGGCTGAACACTGAAGCTTTCTTT